Listed below are T cell receptor beta chains from one sample, sequenced in a study of shared clonotypes between healthy human individuals. This table comes from immunoSEQ multiplex PCR, and its TCRdb copy is limited to in-frame clones, with some not included. Among roughly 2.2 million clones listed, over 85% were seen once. The sequenced material came from naive CD4+ T cells from PBMCs. All receptors derive from a man between 18 and 35 years old in good health. Some clones in this sample may be carry-over from other donors' samples. Each CDR3 is given with its conserved first and last residue. A D gene is named only where the DNA matches it firmly. Clone size appears in some rows only: once, few, many, or a class for an expanded clone.

d_gene,j_gene,abundance,v_gene,CDR3nt,CDR3aa
TRBD1,TRBJ1-2,NA,TRBV6-5,TGTGCCAGCTTGGACAGGGTGAACTATGGCTACACCTTC,CASLDRVNYGYTF
TRBD2,TRBJ2-1,NA,TRBV9,TGTGCCAGCAGCGAACTAGCGGGAGAAATTCGGTCCTACAATGAGCAGTTCTTC,CASSELAGEIRSYNEQFF
NA,TRBJ2-7,NA,TRBV4-1,TGCGCCAGCAGCCGAGGACTGGGTGACTACGAGCAGTACTTC,CASSRGLGDYEQYF
NA,TRBJ2-3,NA,TRBV28,TGTGCCAGCAAGTCCCCGAGGGCGTGGGATACGCAGTATTTT,CASKSPRAWDTQYF
TRBD2,TRBJ2-1,NA,TRBV5-1,TGCGCCAGTAACGGACTAGCGGGACACAATGAGCAGTTCTTC,CASNGLAGHNEQFF
TRBD2,TRBJ2-5,NA,TRBV2,TGTGCCAGCAGTGAAGAGATAGCGGGAGGTCACTTC,CASSEEIAGGHF
NA,TRBJ2-1,few,TRBV9,TGTGCCAGCAGCGTAGCCCCCTACAATGAGCAGTTCTTC,CASSVAPYNEQFF
NA,TRBJ2-3,once,TRBV11-3,TGTGCCAGCAGCTTAAGCACCGCAGATACGCAGTATTTT,CASSLSTADTQYF
NA,TRBJ2-3,NA,TRBV7-3,TGTGCCAGCAGCTCGCCCGAAAGGCAAGATACGCAGTATTTT,CASSSPERQDTQYF
TRBD1,TRBJ1-2,NA,TRBV6-7,TGTGCCAGCAGCCAACCCACGACAGGGGGCATTCTTAACTATGGCTACACCTTC,CASSQPTTGGILNYGYTF
NA,TRBJ1-1,NA,TRBV7-9,TGTGCCAGCAGTTCCACACGGGGGTCTGAAGCTTTCTTT,CASSSTRGSEAFF
TRBD2,TRBJ2-7,once,TRBV4-3,TGCGCCAGCAGCCAACATCCTAGCGGGAGATTGGCCTACGAGCAGTACTTC,CASSQHPSGRLAYEQYF
NA,TRBJ2-1,NA,TRBV28,TGTGCCAGCAGGGTGGACAGCTCCTACAATGAGCAGTTCTTC,CASRVDSSYNEQFF
TRBD1,TRBJ2-6,once,TRBV28,TGTGCCAGCAGTTTACTTCAGGGGGTAGTAGCTGGGGCCAACGTCCTGACTTTC,CASSLLQGVVAGANVLTF
NA,TRBJ2-5,NA,TRBV7-9,TGTGCCAGCAGCTTACGGGGAGAGACCCAGTACTTC,CASSLRGETQYF
NA,TRBJ2-7,NA,TRBV28,TGTGCCAGCAGTTCCGCCTCAAGGGCCTACGAGCAGTACTTC,CASSSASRAYEQYF
NA,TRBJ2-7,once,TRBV28,TGTGCCAGCAGCCAGAAGGGCTACGAGCAGTACTTC,CASSQKGYEQYF
NA,TRBJ2-5,once,TRBV7-6,TGTGCCAGCAGCTTAGTTGAACCAAGGGAGACCCAGTACTTC,CASSLVEPRETQYF